This TCR beta chain was sequenced for a study of T cell changes during pregnancy in multiple sclerosis (dated by TCRdb to about 2019). Study-level background: Changes in the T cell repertoire over the course of pregnancy were examined in this study in women with multiple sclerosis.

The germline V gene specifies SGHTA as CDR1 and FQGNSA as CDR2. From V the trimming removes 5 bases and from J it removes 4 bases, while the gene matches leave 7 bases of the junction unaccounted for. The cysteine opens and the phenylalanine closes a CDR3 of 16 amino acids. Only the CDR3 portion is preserved as DNA: 48 bases, with reading frame beginning at the first base. Comment on this clone: No antigen is known for it. No base quality information exists; no much larger clone differs at one position.

Libraries were built with the immunoSEQ multiplex PCR assay. TCRdb limited this immuneACCESS table to in-frame rearrangements with V and J called. A share of clones is missing; checked studies link under half to unresolved V genes, and the rest is unexplained. Across this sample there are 35,000 or so clones, with about 88% seen only once. Of the sample, more than 1% is held by the ten largest clones. Material: CD4+ T cells from peripheral blood mononuclear cells, obtained before pregnancy. The sequence links TRBV7-2 to TRBJ2-2; TRBD1 agrees with 10 junctional bases. The sequence was collected from a female donor with multiple sclerosis, enrolled in a pregnancy study. The CDR3 here reads CASSLGGTGATGELFF. The DNA reads as follows: TGTGCCAGCAGCCTCGGCGGGACAGGGGCCACCGGGGAGCTGTTTTTT.